The 20 T cell receptor beta chains below all came from one sample that was sequenced in a study of cytomegalovirus exposure and HLA in healthy donors. Method: immunoSEQ multiplex PCR; TCRdb's copy keeps in-frame clones and lacks some. The sample includes 200,000 to 250,000 clones, 65% to 85% of them seen just once. Input material: PBMCs. The source of these receptors is a woman in her twenties or thirties in good health and CMV-seropositive.

The chain is built from TRBV27 and TRBJ2-5; 12 positions match TRBD1. The CDR3 covers 16 residues. From germline, CDR1 is MNHEY and CDR2 SMNVEV (reference sequence). The junction had 4 bases not matched to a gene; V was cut back by 1 base and J by 4 bases. The CDR3 here is CASSLWGQGARETQYF. The CDR3 DNA reads TGTGCCAGCAGTTTATGGGGACAGGGGGCTCGAGAGACCCAGTACTTC.

This CDR3 is CASSRSRDRDHPEAFF. In DNA, the CDR3 is TGCGCCAGCAGCCGCTCCCGTGACAGGGACCATCCCGAAGCTTTCTTT. This sequence joins TRBV5-1 and TRBJ1-1; 7 nucleotides agree with TRBD1. Germline V gene data show CDR1 as SGHRS and CDR2 as YFSETQ. The CDR3 spans 16 residues. J was trimmed by 8 bases and V by 4 bases; bases with no gene match: 17.

This chain links TRBV7-6 with TRBJ2-7; 11 bases line up with TRBD2. Germline assignment: CDR1 SGHVS and CDR2 FNYEAQ. The CDR3 extends over 15 amino acids. With V trimmed by 1 base and J by 5 bases, 4 bases remained unmatched. The CDR3 bases are TGTGCCAGCAGCTTAGTGGCTAGCGGGAGGAACGAGCAGTACTTC. It translates to CASSLVASGRNEQYF.

The rearrangement uses TRBV5-6 and TRBJ2-1, with D hard to call. The CDR3 runs 14 residues. V was trimmed by 3 bases and J by 6 bases, leaving 13 bases between them. From germline, CDR1 is SGHDT and CDR2 YYEEEE. DNA of the CDR3: TGTGCCAGCAGCTCCCTTATAGGTCTCAATGAGCAGTTCTTC. Encoded protein: CASSSLIGLNEQFF.

J is TRBJ1-2 and V is TRBV5-1; 11 nucleotides match TRBD1. The CDR3 is 15 amino acids. Germline loops: CDR1 SGHRS, CDR2 YFSETQ. V was pared by 7 bases and J by 5 bases, with 10 bases of the junction left unmatched. CDR3 amino acids: CASRTIGQGAYGYTF. CDR3 sequence (DNA): TGCGCCAGCCGGACTATAGGACAGGGGGCATATGGCTACACCTTC.

The CDR3 DNA sequence: TGTGCCTGGAGCGGACAGGGGACGAGGCAGCCCCAGCATTTT. Its protein is CAWSGQGTRQPQHF. V usage is TRBV30 and J usage is TRBJ1-5, with TRBD1 identical over 9 bases. From germline, CDR1 is GTSNPN and CDR2 SVGIG (reference sequence). The CDR3 runs to 14 residues. Trimming removed 3 bases from V and 7 bases from J; junction bases left unmatched: 7.

This clone was recorded only once. The V gene is TRBV30, the J gene TRBJ1-3; no clear D gene. CDR3 size: 13 residues. V lost 3 bases, J lost 1 base, and 7 bases lay in between. CDR1 is GTSNPN, CDR2 SVGIG, per germline (reference sequence). CDR3 DNA: TGTGCCTGGAGAACGGATTCTGGAAACACCATATATTTT. This translates into CAWRTDSGNTIYF. Together with reference TRBV30 and TRBJ1-3, the CDR3 gives the full variable domain: SQTIHQWPATLVQPVGSPLSLECTVEGTSNPNLYWYRQAAGRGLQLLFYSVGIGQISSEVPQNLSASRPQDRQFILSSKKLLLSDSGFYLCAWRTDSGNTIYFGEGSWLTVV.

The chain links TRBV2 to TRBJ1-5; 9 bases align to TRBD1. Looked up from germline, CDR1 is SNHLY and CDR2 is FYNNEI. The trim removed 4 bases at V and 2 bases at J, leaving 0 bases unmatched. This CDR3 comprises 14 residues. The CDR3 sequence: CASSGTGGNQPQHF. DNA of the CDR3: TGTGCCAGCAGTGGGACAGGGGGCAATCAGCCCCAGCATTTT.

V gene TRBV27 combines with J gene TRBJ1-1, with D uncertain. This CDR3 has 13 amino acids. Germline V gives CDR1 MNHEY, CDR2 SMNVEV (reference sequence). Trimming took off 0 bases at V and 4 bases at J, with 6 bases between the two ends. The CDR3 nucleotides are TGTGCCAGCAGTTTATCGGGAGCCACTGAAGCTTTCTTT. This gives the protein CASSLSGATEAFF.

The rearrangement joins TRBV30 to TRBJ2-1; TRBD2 aligns across 13 bases. The CDR3 length is 17 residues. V gave up 0 bases and J gave up 7 bases; unmatched junction bases: 9. The germline gives CDR1 GTSNPN, CDR2 SVGIG (reference sequence). DNA of the CDR3: TGTGCCTGGAGTGTTTACATTACTAGCGGGAGGGCAAATGAGCAGTTCTTC. Amino acid sequence: CAWSVYITSGRANEQFF.

The V gene is TRBV30, the J gene TRBJ2-3; D gene ambiguous. Germline CDR1 and CDR2: GTSNPN and SVGIG (reference sequence). V lost 5 bases and J 3 bases, leaving 6 bases between the germline ends. The CDR3 has 11 residues. CDR3 nucleotides: TGTGCCTGGGGAGTAACAGATACGCAGTATTTT. Protein: CAWGVTDTQYF.

In the case of this clone: The same CDR3 also results from other DNA sequences found in this sample. V usage is TRBV15 and J usage is TRBJ2-7; D may be TRBD1 or TRBD2 (5 bases each). Germline V gene lookup returns CDR1 LNHNV and CDR2 YYDKDF (reference sequence). The CDR3 is 13 residues long. V dropped 5 bases and J dropped 0 bases, with 8 bases sitting between them. In nucleotides, the CDR3 is TGTGCCACCAGCCGGGACCTCTCCTACGAGCAGTACTTC. Translating gives CATSRDLSYEQYF.

This chain connects TRBV11-2 to TRBJ2-3; the D is unclear. Germline assignment: CDR1 SGHAT and CDR2 FQNNGV. V was trimmed by 5 bases and J by 0 bases, leaving 6 bases between them. The CDR3 extends over 13 amino acids. CDR3 in amino acids: CASSATSTDTQYF. As DNA, the CDR3 is TGTGCCAGCAGCGCTACTAGCACAGATACGCAGTATTTT. The full variable domain, rest sourced from reference TRBV11-2 and TRBJ2-3, is EAGVAQSPRYKIIEKRQSVAFWCNPISGHATLYWYQQILGQGPKLLIQFQNNGVVDDSQLPKDRFSAERLKGVDSTLKIQPAKLEDSAVYLCASSATSTDTQYFGPGTRLTVL.

V is TRBV5-1 and J is TRBJ2-7; 7 bases match TRBD1. V lost 4 bases to trimming and J lost 4 bases; unmatched junction nucleotides: 11. The CDR3 has 15 amino acids. CDR1 SGHRS and CDR2 YFSETQ come from the germline V gene. CDR3 loop: CASSAKTGLVYEQYF. The CDR3 region has the DNA TGCGCCAGCAGCGCGAAGACAGGGCTGGTGTACGAGCAGTACTTC.

The V gene is TRBV2, the J gene TRBJ2-1; TRBD1 agrees at 11 bases. This CDR3 has 13 amino acids. Trimming cost V 6 bases and J 6 bases; bases outside gene matches: 1. In germline, CDR1 is SNHLY, CDR2 FYNNEI. In DNA, the CDR3 is TGTGCCAGCAGGGGGACAGGGGGCAATGAGCAGTTCTTC. Its protein is CASRGTGGNEQFF.

This clone has just a few counts. The chain employs TRBV30 and TRBJ1-1; a possible D gene is TRBD1 (5 bases). The CDR3 runs 13 residues. Germline CDR1 is GTSNPN and CDR2 is SVGIG (reference sequence). Trimming removed 2 bases from V and 5 bases from J, with 12 bases in between. CDR3 loop: CAWSPWGQTEAFF. The DNA for the CDR3 is TGTGCCTGGAGTCCCTGGGGCCAGACTGAAGCTTTCTTT.

This clone was found once. This rearrangement joins TRBV27 to TRBJ2-7; 10 bases match TRBD2. The CDR3 length is 15 residues. V trimming: 2 bases; J trimming: 3 bases; junction bases outside the gene matches: 4. The germline V gene has CDR1 MNHEY and CDR2 SMNVEV (reference sequence). CDR3 region: CASSLTSGAIYEQYF. The CDR3 DNA follows: TGTGCCAGCAGTTTAACTAGCGGGGCTATCTACGAGCAGTACTTC.

Details on this clone: The junction departs from germline at one end; a sequencing error may be responsible. The CDR3 protein is CASSQAGRGYEQYF. The CDR3 nucleotides are TGCGCCAGCAGCCAAGCCGGGAGAGGTTACGAGCAGTACTTC. This chain joins TRBV11-2 and TRBJ2-7, with D possibly being TRBD2 (6 bases). The CDR3 length is 14 residues. Per germline, CDR1 SGHAT and CDR2 FQNNGV.

The genes are TRBV7-9 and TRBJ2-1; the match to TRBD2 covers 10 bases. The CDR3 has 15 residues. V shed 1 base and J 7 bases; nucleotides not matched to a gene: 4. Germline CDR1 SEHNR, CDR2 FQNEAQ (reference sequence). The CDR3 protein is CASSLGTSGINEQFF. Written as DNA, the CDR3 is TGTGCCAGCAGCTTAGGAACTAGCGGGATAAATGAGCAGTTCTTC.

This clone was found a few times. The rearrangement uses TRBV11-3 and TRBJ1-4, with D unresolved. Germline-derived CDR1 and CDR2 are SGHNT and YENEEA. The V end was cut by 5 bases, the J end by 5 bases, with 18 bases between. The length of the CDR3 is 16 residues. The CDR3 loop is CASSKSGPGLNEKLFF. The CDR3, as DNA: TGTGCCAGCAGCAAAAGCGGGCCCGGGTTAAATGAAAAACTGTTTTTT.